The subject of this entry is one T cell receptor (beta chain). Its antigen is still unknown. The entry originates in a study of T cell responses to AZD1222 COVID-19 vaccine. Trimming removed 6 bases from V and 6 bases from J, with 12 bases in between. This CDR3 contains 12 residues. In germline, CDR1 is SNHLY, CDR2 FYNNEI. TCRdb's table, derived via immunoSEQ multiplex PCR, lists solely in-frame clones and lacks some. The table shows roughly 190,000 clones, with roughly 93% occurring only once. General observations from the study: Spike-spanning, vaccine-associated CD4 TCRs were dominant at 160-218 and 743-854. There were mostly white British donors and more females than males, and clonal diversity was possibly underestimated. An increase in Spike-specific TCR breadth and depth was observed after two AZD1222 doses. Baseline serostatus was positive in only six AZD1222 recipients.

The rearrangement uses TRBV2 and TRBJ2-7; D might be TRBD1 (6 bases). The receptor's source is an adult in good health. Sequencing was performed on peripheral blood, taken on day 0 of AZD1222 vaccination. The chain's CDR3 is CASSATGPEQYF. As DNA, the CDR3 is TGTGCCAGCAGCGCTACAGGGCCCGAGCAGTACTTC.